In its sample, the clone carrying this T cell receptor beta chain was seen once. Germline CDR1 is MNHEY and CDR2 is SVGAGI. The CDR3 sequence is 14 residues long. Trimming removed 3 bases from V and 2 bases from J, with 10 bases in between. This entry comes from a study of CD8 T cells in Susac syndrome. From blood CD8+ and CD4+ T cells, the TCR beta chain was sequenced. The CD8+ and CD4+ T cells were negatively isolated, with the TEMRA cells enriched by FACS. RNA, at about 0.45 to 1 ug, was reverse transcribed with random hexamers. Amplification of TCR beta CDR3 across 54 Vbeta and 13 Jbeta was performed with immunoSEQ multiplex PCR. TCRdb reanalysed the immunoSEQ multiplex PCR reads using MiXCR and keeps one entry per CDR3 protein. Here the sample spans some 170,000 distinct CDR3 sequences, approximately 92% being singletons.

Sample: CD4+ T cells from PBMCs. The chain is built from TRBV6-5 and TRBJ1-1; perhaps TRBD1 as D (6 bases). The TCR comes from a human donor in good health. The CDR3 sequence: CASSYGGINTEAFF. CDR3 DNA: TGTGCCAGCAGTTATGGGGGCATTAACACTGAAGCTTTCTTT.